This TCR beta chain was recovered during a study of beta chain features in type 1 diabetes. Regarding the study as a whole: Type 1 diabetes patients had moderately but significantly shorter TCRB CDR3s in all four CD4+ subsets.

As for this clone: Its antigen is currently unknown.

Expressed TCRB transcripts were sequenced after all isolated RNA was converted to cDNA. Clones were sequenced by immunoSEQ multiplex PCR, and TCRdb holds only the in-frame ones, with some missing. Altogether around 650,000 clones are present, 9.5% to 15% being singletons, with the ten largest covering 0.095% to 0.15%. Sequencing input: naive CD4+ T cells from blood. The sequence came from a man younger than 40 with type 1 diabetes.

The CDR3, as DNA: TGTGCCAGCAGCTTAGCGCGCAGGGTTGGTCAGCCCCAGCATTTT. Translating it yields CASSLARRVGQPQHF. The rearrangement joins TRBV7-2 to TRBJ1-5, with a weak D call TRBD1 (5 bases). The CDR3 totals 15 residues. V lost 0 bases, J lost 6 bases, and 12 bases lay in between. The germline gives CDR1 SGHTA, CDR2 FQGNSA.